This T cell receptor beta chain was identified in a study of identical twins. With V trimmed by 6 bases and J by 0 bases, 5 bases remained unmatched. The CDR3 contains 15 residues. The germline V gene has CDR1 DFQATT and CDR2 SNEGSKA (reference sequence). MiXCR, run by TCRdb on the 5' RACE reads, gives a single entry per CDR3 protein. The table has 280,000 or so distinct CDR3 sequences, about 8.3% seen once. A further study also used this sample, focusing on yellow fever vaccine responses in identical twins.

The V call is TRBV20-1, the J call TRBJ2-1, with 10 nucleotides matching TRBD2. This TCR was recovered from a woman under 30 in good health. Sequencing was done on a sample of memory (CD45RO+) T cells sorted from blood. CDR3 loop: CSAAPSGSSYNEQFF. The CDR3 DNA is TGCAGTGCGGCCCCTAGCGGGAGCTCCTACAATGAGCAGTTCTTC.